This TCR beta chain was sequenced during a study of blood T cell repertoires in COVID-19. Sequencing was performed with immunoSEQ multiplex PCR; in TCRdb, only in-frame clones are kept and a portion is missing. The sample shows about 36,000 clones, around 90% of them seen only once. The TCR comes from a man aged 55 to 69 with acute or convalescent COVID-19. The sequenced sample consisted of peripheral blood.

The CDR3 protein is CATRTSGSYEQYV. The CDR3 DNA reads as TGTGCCACCCGAACTAGCGGGAGCTACGAGCAGTACGTC. V is TRBV6-5 and J is TRBJ2-7, with 11 bases fitting TRBD2. V lost 10 bases to trimming and J lost 3 bases; unmatched junction nucleotides: 5. Per germline, CDR1 MNHEY and CDR2 SVGAGI. There are 13 residues in the CDR3.